This TCR beta chain was sequenced for a study of human T cells and chemical hapten exposure. Time point described: patch test 1, 2 weeks after DPC sensitization. This sample's treatment: therapeutic diphenylcyclopropenone sensitization with weekly scalp DPC. The junction had 4 bases not matched to a gene; V was cut back by 6 bases and J by 0 bases. The CDR3 consists of 13 residues. Germline CDR1 is DFQATT and CDR2 is SNEGSKA (reference sequence). This clonotype appeared many times. Unique molecular identifiers were attached to individual cDNA molecules during library preparation. TCRdb processed the RACE reads anew with MiXCR; each CDR3 protein has one entry. The repertoire holds about 360,000 distinct CDR3 sequences, with 4.8% as singletons.

This specimen was whole blood, taken in connection with sensitization to the hapten diphenylcyclopropenone (DPC). This receptor was identified in a woman between 45 and 65 years old with alopecia areata. Some clones in this sample may be carry-over from other donors' samples. This chain uses TRBV20-1 with TRBJ2-7; TRBD1 aligns across 8 bases. The CDR3 DNA is TGCAGTGCCGAGACAGGGGCCTCCTACGAGCAGTACTTC. Translation: CSAETGASYEQYF.